This T cell receptor beta chain was profiled in a study of blood T cell repertoires in COVID-19 (dated by TCRdb to about 2020). About the investigation overall: Samples from collaborators originated in the United States, Italy and Spain and spanned both the acute and convalescent phases of COVID-19. A de-identified subject ID, COVID-19 status, age in years and sex were almost always included in the sample metadata. A freely available public database, intended as a resource for researchers studying the immune response to SARS-CoV-2, is where the repertoires were released. Samples came from the ongoing ImmuneRACE study (first 160 participants) plus 1,254 subjects from 6 global collaborators. The dataset comprised deeply sampled blood TCRbeta repertoires from subjects exposed to, actively infected with, or recovered from COVID-19. Where available, HLA class I and class II types were obtained from metadata supplied by the sample provider rather than from assay-based typing. The prospective study material was composed of cDNA or gDNA derived from T cells, B-cell-depleted T cells, or PBMCs.

TCRbeta CDR3 regions were amplified from genomic DNA using the immunoSEQ Assay, a bias-controlled multiplex PCR. The paper's processing steps were these. Within the assay, amplification of reference gene primers was used to estimate how many nucleated cells each sample contained. Sequence reads were collapsed and filtered to measure the absolute abundance of every unique TCRbeta CDR3 rearrangement. For each sample, productive Simpson clonality was calculated by taking the square root of Simpson's diversity index across productive rearrangements. Imported from immuneACCESS, the table was reduced by TCRdb to in-frame sequences with V and J called. These copies leave out some clones; in studies compared against another copy, an unresolved V gene accounts for under half, and the cause of the remainder is not known. V and J calls and clone size are as listed in that table; D and trimming were resolved from the DNA. The sample contains around 500,000 clones, 70% to 90% of them found a single time. The leading ten clones occupy 1.5% to 2% of the sample.

Study-level results and caveats: The quantity of clinical and demographic metadata differed by source and by participant and was supplied without curation.

Participants in the prospective study were aged roughly 18 to 89 years, lived in about two dozen United States geographic areas, and enrolled through a virtual design. In the prospective study, cohorts were assigned on the basis of participant-reported clinical history obtained from a screening survey and a study questionnaire. Recovered participants in ImmuneRACE Cohort 3 were defined as having two consecutive negative NP/OP PCR tests, clearance from a healthcare professional, or resolution of symptoms. In the prospective study, whole blood, serum and a nasopharyngeal or oropharyngeal swab were collected from each participant by mobile phlebotomists. Additional blood draws and questionnaires over an approximately 2-month period could optionally be provided by prospective study participants. Before DNA extraction, blood samples from the prospective study were shipped at room temperature or frozen.

Comments on this clone: Its specific antigen is unknown. The input lacks base qualities; no much larger clone sits a single base away.

From V the trimming removes 4 bases and from J it removes 5 bases, while the gene matches leave 14 bases of the junction unaccounted for. Counted from cysteine to phenylalanine, this CDR3 has 17 amino acids. Just the 51-base CDR3 DNA is kept, in frame starting at base 1. The germline V gene yields SGHTA for CDR1 and FQGNSA for CDR2. The receptor comes from a woman between 40 and 55 years old who had recovered from COVID-19. The sequenced sample consisted of PBMCs or T cells enriched from blood (not recorded which). The sequence is built from TRBV7-2 and TRBJ2-5, with 9 central nucleotides matching TRBD1. The nucleotide sequence is given as TGTGCCAGCAGCTCATCTCGGGCTACAGGGGGCCGGGAGACCCAGTACTTC. Its protein reads: CASSSSRATGGRETQYF.